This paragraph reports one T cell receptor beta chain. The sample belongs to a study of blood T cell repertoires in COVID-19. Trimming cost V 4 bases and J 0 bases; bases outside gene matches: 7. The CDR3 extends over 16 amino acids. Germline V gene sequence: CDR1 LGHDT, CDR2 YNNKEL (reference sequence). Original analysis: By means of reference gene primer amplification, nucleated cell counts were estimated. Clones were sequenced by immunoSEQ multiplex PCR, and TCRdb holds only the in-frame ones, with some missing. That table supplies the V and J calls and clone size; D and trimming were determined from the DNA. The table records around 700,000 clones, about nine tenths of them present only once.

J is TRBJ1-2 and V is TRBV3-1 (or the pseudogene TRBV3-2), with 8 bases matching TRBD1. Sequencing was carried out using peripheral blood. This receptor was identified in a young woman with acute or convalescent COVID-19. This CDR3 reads CASSLDPTGANYGYTF. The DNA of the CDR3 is TGTGCCAGCAGCCTGGATCCGACAGGGGCTAACTATGGCTACACCTTC.